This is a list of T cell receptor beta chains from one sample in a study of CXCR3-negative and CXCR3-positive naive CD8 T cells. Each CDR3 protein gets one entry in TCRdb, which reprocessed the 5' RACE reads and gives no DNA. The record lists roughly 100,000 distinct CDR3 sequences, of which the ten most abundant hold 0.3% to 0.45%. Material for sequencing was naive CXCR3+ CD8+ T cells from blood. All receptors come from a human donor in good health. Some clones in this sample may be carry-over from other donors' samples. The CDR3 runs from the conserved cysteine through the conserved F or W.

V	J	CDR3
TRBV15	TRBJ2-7	CATSRGEERSEQYF
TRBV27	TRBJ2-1	CASRTSRYNEQFF
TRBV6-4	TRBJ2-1	CASSDLPSGIVDEQFF
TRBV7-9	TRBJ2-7	CASSLVTSTYEQYF
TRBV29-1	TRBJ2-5	CSVSLDGALQGPQYF
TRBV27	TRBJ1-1	CASNRRGDTEAFF
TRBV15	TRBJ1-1	CATSWGSNTEAFF
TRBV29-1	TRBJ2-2	CSGCEDNTGELFF
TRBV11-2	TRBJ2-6	CASTSGTSGANVLTF
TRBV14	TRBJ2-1	CASSDDYYNEQFF
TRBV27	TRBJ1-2	CASSLSWQGGGYTF
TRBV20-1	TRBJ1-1	CSARVKSKRPGGSTEAFF
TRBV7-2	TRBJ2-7	CAVRRWGPRDEQYF
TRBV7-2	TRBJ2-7	CASSIAAGDYEQYF
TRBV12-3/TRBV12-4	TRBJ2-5	CASSYPSETQYF
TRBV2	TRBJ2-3	CASSDAVTDTQYF
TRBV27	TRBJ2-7	CASSSSVGIYEQYF
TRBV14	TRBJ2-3	CASSQDPAPGGGTQYF
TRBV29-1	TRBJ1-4	CSVEGGLNEKLFF
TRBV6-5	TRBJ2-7	CASSYTRTPYEQYF
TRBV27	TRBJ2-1	CASSSRWGHGDEQFF
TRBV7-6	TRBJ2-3	CASSPPASGATDTQYF
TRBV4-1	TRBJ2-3	CASSQEAGRRLPTDTQYF
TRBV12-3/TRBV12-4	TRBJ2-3	CASRPTTSGISDTQYF
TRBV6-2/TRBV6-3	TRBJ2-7	CASSYWFEQYF
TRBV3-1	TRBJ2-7	CASSLSGRPYEQCF
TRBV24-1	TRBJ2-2	CATSGQTNTGELFF
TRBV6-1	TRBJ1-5	CASSVPRVGNQPQHF
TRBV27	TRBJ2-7	CASSLSRSQGAYEQYF
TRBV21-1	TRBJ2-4	CASSKRGVRGIQYF
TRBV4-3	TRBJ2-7	CASSQAGTSGYEQYF
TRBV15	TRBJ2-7	CATSREGQGFDEQYF
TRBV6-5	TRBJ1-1	CASSVSNRNTEAFF
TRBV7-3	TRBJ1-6	CASSLELGGQGSPLHF
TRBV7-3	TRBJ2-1	CASSRLTSGLHNEQFF
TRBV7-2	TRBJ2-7	CASSLDGESYEQYF
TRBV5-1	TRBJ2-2	CASSSPGSSGAYGELFF
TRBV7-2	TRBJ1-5	CASSLVSGSNQPQHF
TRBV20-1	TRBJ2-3	CSARDSRRGSTDTQYF
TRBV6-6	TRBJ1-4	CASSYSPGEKLFF
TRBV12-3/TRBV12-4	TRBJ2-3	CASSLVGSPDTQYF
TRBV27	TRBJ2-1	CASSWGLAGDLDYNEQFF
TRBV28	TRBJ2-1	CATDSSYNEQFF
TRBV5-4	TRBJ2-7	CASSLAVSGGQEEQYF
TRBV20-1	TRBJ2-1	CSAFRWDGYNEQFF
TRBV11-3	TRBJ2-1	CASSPMKGQLSYNEQFF
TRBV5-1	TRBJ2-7	CASTWRGGDYEQYF
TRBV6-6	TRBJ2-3	CASSRLGQTTDTQYF
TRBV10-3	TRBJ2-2	CAISEEPSGSSGAGELFF
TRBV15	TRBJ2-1	CATSRGQGTLNEQFF
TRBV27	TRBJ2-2	CASTYLGWGRDTGELFF
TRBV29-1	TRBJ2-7	CSVVLTQGRDEQYF
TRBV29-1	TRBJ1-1	CSVDGHQGVTEAFF
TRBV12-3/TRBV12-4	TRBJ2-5	CASSHILITGGEETQYF
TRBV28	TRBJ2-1	CASSLTRTGVDNEQFF